This TCR beta chain was captured in a study of T cell changes during pregnancy in multiple sclerosis (dated by TCRdb to between 2019 and 2020). For the wider study: In women with multiple sclerosis, the researchers looked at how the T cell repertoire shifted as pregnancy progressed.

Turning to this clone: Its antigen specificity is not known. The input lacks base qualities; no much larger clone sits a single base away.

Library construction relied on the immunoSEQ multiplex PCR assay. Sourced from immuneACCESS, this table was stored by TCRdb with only in-frame sequences that have V and J called. A share of the clones is absent; for the studies checked, an unresolved V gene accounts for under half, and the remainder has no known explanation. This sample has 50,000 to 60,000 clones in its table, and roughly nine tenths of those were observed once. The biggest ten clones account for 2% to 2.5% of the sample. V gives up 0 bases and J gives up 4 bases, and the segment between their germline ends measures 9 bases. CDR1 and CDR2 (WNHNN, SYGVQD) derive from the germline V gene (reference sequence). The CDR3 starts with the cysteine, ends with the phenylalanine, and has 14 residues. Solely the CDR3 DNA is kept, with 42 bases framed from the first base.

Sequenced here: peripheral blood, sampled in the first trimester of pregnancy. This clonotype originated in a female donor in good health, enrolled as a control in a pregnancy study. The rearranged segments are TRBV10-1 and TRBJ2-5; D gene: possibly TRBD1, on 5 matching bases. CDR3 sequence: CASSESRRGETQYF. The nucleotide sequence reads as follows: TGCGCCAGCAGTGAGTCTCGAAGGGGAGAGACCCAGTACTTC.